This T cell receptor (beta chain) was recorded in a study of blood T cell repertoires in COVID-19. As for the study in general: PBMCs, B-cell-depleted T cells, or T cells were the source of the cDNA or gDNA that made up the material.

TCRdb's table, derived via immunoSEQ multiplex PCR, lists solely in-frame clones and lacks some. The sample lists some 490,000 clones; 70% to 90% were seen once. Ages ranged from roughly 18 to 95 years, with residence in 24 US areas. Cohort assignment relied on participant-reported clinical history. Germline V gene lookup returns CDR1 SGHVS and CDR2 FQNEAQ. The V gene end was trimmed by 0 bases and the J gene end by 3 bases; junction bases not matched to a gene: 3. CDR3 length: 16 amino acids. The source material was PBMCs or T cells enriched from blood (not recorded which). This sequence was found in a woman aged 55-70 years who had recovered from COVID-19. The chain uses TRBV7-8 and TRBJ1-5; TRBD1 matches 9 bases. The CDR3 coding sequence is TGTGCCAGCAGCTTAGCTGGGACAGGGAACAATCAGCCCCAGCATTTT. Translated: CASSLAGTGNNQPQHF.